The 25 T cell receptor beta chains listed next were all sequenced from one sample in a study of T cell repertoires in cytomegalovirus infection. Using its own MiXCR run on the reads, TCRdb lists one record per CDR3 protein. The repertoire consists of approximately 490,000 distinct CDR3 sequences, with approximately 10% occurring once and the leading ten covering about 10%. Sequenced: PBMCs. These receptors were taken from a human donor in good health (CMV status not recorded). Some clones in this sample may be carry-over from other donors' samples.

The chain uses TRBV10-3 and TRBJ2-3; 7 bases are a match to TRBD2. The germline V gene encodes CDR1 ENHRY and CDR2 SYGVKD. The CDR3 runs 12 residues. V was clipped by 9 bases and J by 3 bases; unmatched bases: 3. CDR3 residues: CAMAGETDTQYF. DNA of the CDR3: TGTGCCATGGCGGGGGAGACAGATACGCAGTATTTT.

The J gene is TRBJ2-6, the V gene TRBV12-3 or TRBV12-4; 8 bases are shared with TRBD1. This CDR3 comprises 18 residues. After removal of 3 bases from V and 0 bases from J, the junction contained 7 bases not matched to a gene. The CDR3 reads CASSLGTGGYSGANVLTF. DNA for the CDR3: TGTGCCAGCAGTTTGGGAACAGGGGGTTACTCTGGGGCCAACGTCCTGACTTTC.

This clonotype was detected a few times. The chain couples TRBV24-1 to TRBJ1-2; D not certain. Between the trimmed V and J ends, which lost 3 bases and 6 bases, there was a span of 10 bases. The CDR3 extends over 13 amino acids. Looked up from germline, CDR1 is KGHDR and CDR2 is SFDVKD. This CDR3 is CATSDRPGDGYTF. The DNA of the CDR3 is TGTGCCACCAGTGATCGTCCTGGGGATGGCTACACCTTC.

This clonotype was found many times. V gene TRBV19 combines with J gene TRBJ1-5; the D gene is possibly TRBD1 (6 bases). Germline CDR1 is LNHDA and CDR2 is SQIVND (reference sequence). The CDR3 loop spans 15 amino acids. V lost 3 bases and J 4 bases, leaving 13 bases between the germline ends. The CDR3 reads CASSIVDRTNQPQHF. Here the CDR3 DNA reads TGTGCCAGTAGTATCGTGGACAGAACTAATCAGCCCCAGCATTTT.

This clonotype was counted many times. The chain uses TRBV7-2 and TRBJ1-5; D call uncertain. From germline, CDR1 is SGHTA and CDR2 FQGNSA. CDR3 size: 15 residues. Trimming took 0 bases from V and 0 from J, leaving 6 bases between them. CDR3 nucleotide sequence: TGTGCCAGCAGCTTAGCTTCTTATAGCAATCAGCCCCAGCATTTT. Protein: CASSLASYSNQPQHF.

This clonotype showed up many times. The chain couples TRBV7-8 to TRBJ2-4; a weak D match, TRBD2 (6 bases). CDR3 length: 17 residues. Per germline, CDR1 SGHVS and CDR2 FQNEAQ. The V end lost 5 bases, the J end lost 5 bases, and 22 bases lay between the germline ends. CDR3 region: CASSPPWGLPGENIQYF. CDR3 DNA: TGTGCCAGCAGCCCCCCATGGGGACTTCCTGGGGAAAACATTCAGTACTTC.

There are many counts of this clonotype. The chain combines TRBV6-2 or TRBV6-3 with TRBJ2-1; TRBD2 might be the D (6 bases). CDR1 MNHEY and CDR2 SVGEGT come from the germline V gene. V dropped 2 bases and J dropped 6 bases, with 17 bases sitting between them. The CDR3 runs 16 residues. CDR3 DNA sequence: TGTGCCAGCAGTTACGGGAGGAGGGGAGGCGGCAATGAGCAGTTCTTC. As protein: CASSYGRRGGGNEQFF.

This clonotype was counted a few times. The CDR3 protein is CASSQTRWTQYF. The CDR3 nucleotides read TGTGCCAGTAGTCAGACTAGGTGGACGCAGTATTTT. This chain links TRBV19 with TRBJ2-3, with D perhaps TRBD2 (6 bases). Germline CDR1 and CDR2: LNHDA and SQIVND (reference sequence). Trimming took 5 bases from V and 9 from J, leaving 12 bases between them. The length of the CDR3 is 12 residues.

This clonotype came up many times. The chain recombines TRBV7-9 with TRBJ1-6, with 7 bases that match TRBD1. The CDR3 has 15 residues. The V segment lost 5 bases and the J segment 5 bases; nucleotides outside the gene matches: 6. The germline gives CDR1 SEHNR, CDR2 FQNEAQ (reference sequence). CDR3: CASSDRDSDNSPLHF. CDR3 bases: TGTGCCAGCAGCGACCGGGACAGTGATAATTCACCCCTCCACTTT.

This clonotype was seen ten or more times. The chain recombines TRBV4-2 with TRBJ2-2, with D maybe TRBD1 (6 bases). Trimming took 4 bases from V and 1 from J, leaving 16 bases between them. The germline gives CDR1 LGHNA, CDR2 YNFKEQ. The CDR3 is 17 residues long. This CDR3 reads CASSRTPGRGNTGELFF. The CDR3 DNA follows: TGTGCCAGCAGCCGAACACCTGGCAGGGGGAACACCGGGGAGCTGTTTTTT.

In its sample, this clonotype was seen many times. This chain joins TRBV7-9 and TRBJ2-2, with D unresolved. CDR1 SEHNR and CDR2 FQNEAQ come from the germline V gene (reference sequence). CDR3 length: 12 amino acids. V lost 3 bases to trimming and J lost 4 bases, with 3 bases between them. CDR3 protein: CASSFSTGELFF. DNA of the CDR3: TGTGCCAGCAGCTTTAGCACCGGGGAGCTGTTTTTT.

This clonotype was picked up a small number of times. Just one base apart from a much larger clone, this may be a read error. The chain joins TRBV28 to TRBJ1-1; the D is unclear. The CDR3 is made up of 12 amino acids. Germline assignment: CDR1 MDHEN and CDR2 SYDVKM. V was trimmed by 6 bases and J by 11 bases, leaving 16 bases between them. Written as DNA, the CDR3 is TGTGCCAGCAGCTCGTGGACCATGGGCGCTTTCTTT. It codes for CASSSWTMGAFF.

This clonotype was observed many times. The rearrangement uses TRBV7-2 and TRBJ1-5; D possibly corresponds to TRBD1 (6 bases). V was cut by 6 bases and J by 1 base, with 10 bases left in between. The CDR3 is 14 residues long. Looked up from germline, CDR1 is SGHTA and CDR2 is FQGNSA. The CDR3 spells CASSRGVSNQPQHF. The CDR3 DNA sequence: TGTGCCAGCAGTAGGGGGGTAAGCAATCAGCCCCAGCATTTT. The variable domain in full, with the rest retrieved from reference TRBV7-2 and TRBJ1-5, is GAGVSQSPSNKVTEKGKDVELRCDPISGHTALYWYRQSLGQGLEFLIYFQGNSAPDKSGLPSDRFSAERTGGSVSTLTIQRTQQEDSAVYLCASSRGVSNQPQHFGDGTRLSIL.

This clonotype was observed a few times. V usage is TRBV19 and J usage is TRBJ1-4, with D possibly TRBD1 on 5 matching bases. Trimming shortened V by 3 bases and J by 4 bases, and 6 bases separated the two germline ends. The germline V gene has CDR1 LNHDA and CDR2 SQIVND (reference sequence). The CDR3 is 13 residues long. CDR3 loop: CASSIGGNEKLFF. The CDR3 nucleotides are TGTGCCAGTAGTATCGGGGGTAATGAAAAACTGTTTTTT.

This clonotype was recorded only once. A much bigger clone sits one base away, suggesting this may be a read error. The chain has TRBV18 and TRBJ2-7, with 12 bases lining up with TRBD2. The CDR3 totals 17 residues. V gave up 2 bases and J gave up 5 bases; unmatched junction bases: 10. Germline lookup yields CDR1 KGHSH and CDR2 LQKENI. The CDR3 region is CASSPSLAGGVPNEQYF. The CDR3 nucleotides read TGTGCCAGCTCACCATCGCTAGCGGGAGGGGTCCCCAACGAGCAGTACTTC.

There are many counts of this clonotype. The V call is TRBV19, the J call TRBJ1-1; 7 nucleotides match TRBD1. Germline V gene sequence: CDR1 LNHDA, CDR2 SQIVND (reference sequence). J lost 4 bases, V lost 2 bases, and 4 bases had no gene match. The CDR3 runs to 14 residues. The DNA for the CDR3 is TGTGCCAGTAGTATACGGACAGGAAGCACTGAAGCTTTCTTT. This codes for CASSIRTGSTEAFF.

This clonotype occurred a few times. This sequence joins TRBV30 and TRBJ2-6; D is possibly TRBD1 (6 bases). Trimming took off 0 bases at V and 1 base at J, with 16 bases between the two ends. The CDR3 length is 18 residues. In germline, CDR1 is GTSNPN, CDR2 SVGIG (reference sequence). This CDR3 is CAWSVRGRGQSGANVLTF. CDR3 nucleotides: TGTGCCTGGAGTGTACGAGGCAGGGGACAATCTGGGGCCAACGTCCTGACTTTC.

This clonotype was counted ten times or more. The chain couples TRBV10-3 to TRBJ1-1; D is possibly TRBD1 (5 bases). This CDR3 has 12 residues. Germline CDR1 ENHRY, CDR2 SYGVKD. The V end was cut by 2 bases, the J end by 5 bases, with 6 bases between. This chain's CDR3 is CAISEQGTEAFF. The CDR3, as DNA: TGTGCCATCAGTGAGCAGGGAACTGAAGCTTTCTTT.

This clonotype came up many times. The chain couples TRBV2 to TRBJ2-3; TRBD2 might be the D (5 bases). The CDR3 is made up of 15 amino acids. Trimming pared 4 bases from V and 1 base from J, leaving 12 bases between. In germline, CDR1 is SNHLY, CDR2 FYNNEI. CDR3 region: CASSVSQRGTDTQYF. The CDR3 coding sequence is TGTGCCAGCAGTGTGTCCCAGAGGGGCACAGATACGCAGTATTTT. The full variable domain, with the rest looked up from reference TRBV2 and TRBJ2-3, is EPEVTQTPSHQVTQMGQEVILRCVPISNHLYFYWYRQILGQKVEFLVSFYNNEISEKSEIFDDQFSVERPDGSNFTLKIRSTKLEDSAMYFCASSVSQRGTDTQYFGPGTRLTVL.

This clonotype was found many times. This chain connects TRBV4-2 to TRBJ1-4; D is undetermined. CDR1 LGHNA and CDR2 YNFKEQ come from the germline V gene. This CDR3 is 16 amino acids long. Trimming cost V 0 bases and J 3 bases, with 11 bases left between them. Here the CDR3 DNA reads TGTGCCAGCAGCCAAGACTCGCAGGCTTCTAATGAAAAACTGTTTTTT. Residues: CASSQDSQASNEKLFF.

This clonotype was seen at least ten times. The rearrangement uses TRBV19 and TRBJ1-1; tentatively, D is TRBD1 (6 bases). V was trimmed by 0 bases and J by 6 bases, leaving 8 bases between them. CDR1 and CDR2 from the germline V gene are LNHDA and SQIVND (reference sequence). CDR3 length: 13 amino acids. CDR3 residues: CASSIEGGAEAFF. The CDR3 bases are TGTGCCAGTAGTATAGAAGGGGGGGCTGAAGCTTTCTTT.

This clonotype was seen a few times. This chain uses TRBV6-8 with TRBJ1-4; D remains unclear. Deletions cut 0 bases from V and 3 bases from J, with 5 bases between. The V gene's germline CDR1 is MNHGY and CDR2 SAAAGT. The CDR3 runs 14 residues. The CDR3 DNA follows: TGTGCCAGCAGTTACTCGAACTCTAATGAAAAACTGTTTTTT. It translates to CASSYSNSNEKLFF.

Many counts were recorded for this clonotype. The CDR3 nucleotides are TGTGCCAGCAGACAGGGAGGGGTATTAGGTAATGAAAAACTGTTTTTT. The encoded protein is CASRQGGVLGNEKLFF. J is TRBJ1-4 and V is TRBV28; TRBD1 is a possible D gene (6 bases). The V end lost 6 bases, the J end lost 4 bases, and 18 bases lay between the germline ends. This CDR3 is built from 16 residues. CDR1 is MDHEN, CDR2 SYDVKM, per germline.

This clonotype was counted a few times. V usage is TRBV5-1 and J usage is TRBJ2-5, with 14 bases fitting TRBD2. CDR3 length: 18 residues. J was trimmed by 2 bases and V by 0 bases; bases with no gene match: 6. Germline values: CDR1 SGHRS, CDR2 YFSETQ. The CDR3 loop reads CASSLGGLAGATQETQYF. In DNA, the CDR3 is TGCGCCAGCAGCTTGGGGGGACTAGCGGGGGCCACTCAAGAGACCCAGTACTTC. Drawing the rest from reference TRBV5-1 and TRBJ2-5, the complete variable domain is KAGVTQTPRYLIKTRGQQVTLSCSPISGHRSVSWYQQTPGQGLQFLFEYFSETQRNKGNFPGRFSGRQFSNSRSEMNVSTLELGDSALYLCASSLGGLAGATQETQYFGPGTRLLVL.

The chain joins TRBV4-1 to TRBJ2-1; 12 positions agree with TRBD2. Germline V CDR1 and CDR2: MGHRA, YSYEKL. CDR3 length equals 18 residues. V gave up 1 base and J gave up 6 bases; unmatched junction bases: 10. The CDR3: CASSQGAILAGGRNEQFF. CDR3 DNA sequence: TGCGCCAGCAGCCAAGGGGCGATACTAGCGGGAGGCCGCAATGAGCAGTTCTTC.